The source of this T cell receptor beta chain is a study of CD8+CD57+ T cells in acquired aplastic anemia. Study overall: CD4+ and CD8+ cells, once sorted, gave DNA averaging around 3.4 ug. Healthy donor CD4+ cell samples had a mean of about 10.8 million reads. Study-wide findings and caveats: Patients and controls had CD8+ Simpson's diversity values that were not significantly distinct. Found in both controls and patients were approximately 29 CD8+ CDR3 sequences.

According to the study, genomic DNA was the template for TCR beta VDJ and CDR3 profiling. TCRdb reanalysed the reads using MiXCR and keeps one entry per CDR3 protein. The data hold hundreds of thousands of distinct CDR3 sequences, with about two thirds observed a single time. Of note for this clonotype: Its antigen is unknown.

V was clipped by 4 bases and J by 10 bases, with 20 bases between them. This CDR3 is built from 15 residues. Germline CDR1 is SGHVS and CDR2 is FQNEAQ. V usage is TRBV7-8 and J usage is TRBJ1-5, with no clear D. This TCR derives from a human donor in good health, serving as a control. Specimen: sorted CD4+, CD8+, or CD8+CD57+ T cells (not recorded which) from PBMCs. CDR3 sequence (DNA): TGTGCCAGCAGCTCATCAGCCGGCAATAATCCACCCCAGCATTTT. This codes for CASSSSAGNNPPQHF.